In this sample, the clone carrying this T cell receptor beta chain turned up a few times. From germline, CDR1 is MNHEY and CDR2 SMNVEV (reference sequence). The junction had 5 bases not matched to a gene; V was cut back by 0 bases and J by 3 bases. This CDR3 is built from 17 residues. The sample is drawn from a study of T-cell reconstitution after alpha-beta-depleted transplantation in children. Unique molecular identifiers were built into the TCRbeta library. TCRdb redid the calling of the PCR reads with MiXCR, one entry per CDR3 protein. The sample gives hundreds of thousands of distinct CDR3 sequences, approximately 10% of which show up once; 5% to 7% is in the top ten.

V usage is TRBV27 and J usage is TRBJ1-5; 10 positions agree with TRBD1. The starting material was PBMCs from the stem cell graft donor, obtained from the stem cell graft. This TCR came from a human donor who donated a stem cell graft to a child with acute lymphoblastic leukemia. The CDR3 loop is CASSLSRGQGYNQPQHF. In nucleotides, the CDR3 is TGTGCCAGCAGTTTATCGCGGGGACAGGGGTACAATCAGCCCCAGCATTTT.